This T cell receptor beta chain originates from a study of blood T cell repertoires in COVID-19 (dated by TCRdb to 2020 to 2021). Background for the entire study: Samples from collaborators originated in the United States, Italy and Spain and spanned both the acute and convalescent phases of COVID-19. The prospective study material was composed of cDNA or gDNA derived from T cells, B-cell-depleted T cells, or PBMCs. Deeply sampled blood TCRbeta repertoires from subjects exposed to, actively infected with, or recovered from COVID-19 were included in the dataset. The repertoires were released in a freely available public database meant as a resource for research on the immune response to SARS-CoV-2. Samples were obtained from the ongoing ImmuneRACE study (first 160 participants) and from 1,000 to 1,500 subjects provided by 6 global collaborators. Nearly every sample came with metadata listing a de-identified subject ID, COVID-19 status, age in years and sex. Where available, HLA class I and class II types were taken from metadata supplied by the sample provider and were not determined by assay-based typing. Broad study findings and their caveats: Clinical and demographic metadata were provided uncurated, with the amount varying by source and participant.

The germline V gene yields MDHEN for CDR1 and SYDVKM for CDR2. From the cysteine through the phenylalanine, the CDR3 covers 15 amino acids. The only DNA kept is the CDR3, 45 bases in frame from the first base. Trimming at the junction amounts to 7 bases on V and 2 bases on J, and the germline ends lie 16 bases apart. TCRbeta CDR3 regions were amplified from genomic DNA by means of the immunoSEQ Assay, a bias-controlled multiplex PCR. On the authors' methods: The number of nucleated cells in each sample was estimated from the amplification of reference gene primers within the assay. To quantify the absolute abundance of each unique TCRbeta CDR3 rearrangement, sequence reads were collapsed and filtered. For each sample, productive Simpson clonality was calculated as the square root of Simpson's diversity index across productive rearrangements. TCRdb limited this immuneACCESS table to in-frame rearrangements with V and J called. A share of clones is missing; checked studies link under half to unresolved V genes, and the rest is unexplained. The V and J calls and clone size are taken from that table; D and trimming were inferred from the DNA. The sample includes about 140,000 clones, with around 82% observed a single time. Of the sample, 5.5% falls within the top ten clones.

In the prospective study, participants were roughly 18 to 90 years old, resided in about two dozen geographic areas of the United States, and were enrolled through a virtual design. To assign participants to cohorts, the prospective study relied on clinical history that participants themselves reported in a screening survey and a study questionnaire. Each participant in the prospective study had whole blood, serum and a nasopharyngeal or oropharyngeal swab collected by mobile phlebotomists. Prospective study participants could optionally give additional blood draws and questionnaires over an approximately 2-month period. Blood samples from the prospective study were shipped frozen or at room temperature prior to DNA extraction. About this clone itself: Its antigen is not yet known. There are no base qualities to consult, and no much larger clone falls within one base.

The clonotype originates from a man aged 35-49 years with acute COVID-19. Sample: PBMCs or T cells enriched from blood (not recorded which). Here the chain combines TRBV28 and TRBJ2-3; D gene: possibly TRBD1, on 5 matching bases. The CDR3 reads CASIKRGTYTDTQYF. The DNA is as follows: TGTGCCAGCATCAAAAGGGGCACCTACACAGATACGCAGTATTTT.